Listed here is a single T cell receptor beta chain. This clonotype occurred a few times. What this receptor recognizes is not known. Base qualities are not at hand, and no much larger clone is one base apart. The record originates from a study of T-cell reconstitution after alpha-beta-depleted transplantation in children (dated by TCRdb to the mid-2010s). With regard to the full study: Using TCR repertoire profiling, the study followed T-cell immune reconstitution in a quantitative way in children after TCRalphabeta/CD19-depleted allogeneic hematopoietic cell transplantation.

General findings and caveats noted by the study authors: In some patients, the high TCRbeta diversity seen at day 60 was put down to recipient T cells and intrathymic progenitors that had survived conditioning. Hyperexpanded clone frequencies declined over subsequent months; after one year, T-cell counts and TCRbeta diversity were mostly attributed to newly produced T cells. The apparently early recovery of alphabetaT-cell counts about two months after transplant reportedly depended on only several hundred rapidly expanded clones that came from non-depleted graft cells.

The receptor library was made with PCR. The data were produced on an Illumina HiSeq 2500. TCR library preparation used molecular barcoding, with unique molecular identifiers applied to normalize quantification of the TCRbeta repertoire. TCRdb handled the public reads itself, with Q25 trimming in fastp and clone calling in MiXCR, and kept productive beta chains. Entries that share a CDR3 protein sequence are merged under the most common genes and DNA. The sample records about 210,000 distinct CDR3 sequences, more than 15% of which are singletons. The ten largest clonotypes hold roughly two fifths of the sample. V and J lose 4 bases and 3 bases, and a span of 12 bases separates them. CDR1 SGHKS and CDR2 YYEKEE were looked up in the germline V gene (reference sequence). From the cysteine up to the phenylalanine, the CDR3 has a length of 14 residues. Left in the record is the CDR3 DNA by itself, 42 bases read in frame from the first base.

Per the publication, the treatment or condition label means: allogeneic hematopoietic cell transplantation with graft depleted of TCRalphabeta T cells and CD19 B cells. Transplant recipients were children who received TCRalphabeta/CD19-depleted allogeneic hematopoietic cell grafts. The source is a male patient aged 2-15 years who had a stem cell transplant for acute lymphoblastic leukemia, so the T cells may come from the graft donor. The chain is encoded by TRBV5-5 joined to TRBJ2-3; TRBD2 is a possible D gene, resting on 5 matching bases. The sequencing here drew on PBMCs, mostly from graft donor cells, taken 360 days after TCRalphabeta/CD19-depleted stem cell transplant. The CDR3 is CASSLLGKTDTQYF. The DNA sequence is given as TGTGCCAGCAGCCTACTAGGCAAGACAGATACGCAGTATTTT.